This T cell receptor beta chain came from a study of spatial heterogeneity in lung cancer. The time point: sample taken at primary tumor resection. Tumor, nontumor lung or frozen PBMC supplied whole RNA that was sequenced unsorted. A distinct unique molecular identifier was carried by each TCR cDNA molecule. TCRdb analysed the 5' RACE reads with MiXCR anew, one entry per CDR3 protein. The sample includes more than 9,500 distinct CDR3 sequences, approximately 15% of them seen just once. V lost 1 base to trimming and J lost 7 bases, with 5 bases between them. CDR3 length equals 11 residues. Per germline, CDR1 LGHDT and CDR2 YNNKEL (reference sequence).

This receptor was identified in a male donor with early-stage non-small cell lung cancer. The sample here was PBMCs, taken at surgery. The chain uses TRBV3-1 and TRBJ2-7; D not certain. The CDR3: CASSQVEEQYF. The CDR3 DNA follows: TGTGCCAGCAGCCAAGTAGAAGAGCAGTACTTC.